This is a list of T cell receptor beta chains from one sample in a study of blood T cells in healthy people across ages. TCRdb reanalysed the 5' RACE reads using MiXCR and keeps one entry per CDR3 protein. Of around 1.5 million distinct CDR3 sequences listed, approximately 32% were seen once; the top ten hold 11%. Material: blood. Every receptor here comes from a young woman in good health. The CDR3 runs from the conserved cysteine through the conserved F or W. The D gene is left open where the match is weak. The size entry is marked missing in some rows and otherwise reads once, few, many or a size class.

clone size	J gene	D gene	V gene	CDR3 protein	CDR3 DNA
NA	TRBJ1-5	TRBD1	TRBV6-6	CASRLTGDQSQPQHF	TGTGCCAGCAGGCTGACAGGGGACCAAAGTCAGCCCCAGCATTTT
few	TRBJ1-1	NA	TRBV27	CASSPHGTTEAFF	TGTGCCAGCAGTCCGCACGGTACCACTGAAGCTTTCTTT
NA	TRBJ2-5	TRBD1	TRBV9	CASSSRTGTGASPQYF	TGTGCCAGCAGCTCGAGGACCGGGACAGGGGCTTCGCCCCAGTACTTC
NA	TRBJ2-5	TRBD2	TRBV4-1	CASSQSGTTARGTQYF	TGCGCCAGCAGCCAGTCCGGGACTACCGCCCGAGGGACCCAGTACTTC
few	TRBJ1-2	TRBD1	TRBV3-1	CASSPRDSRGGYTF	TGTGCCAGCAGCCCCCGGGACAGCCGCGGCGGCTACACCTTC
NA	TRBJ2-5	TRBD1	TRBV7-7	CASSAGTGGVKTQYF	TGTGCCAGCAGCGCCGGGACAGGGGGCGTAAAGACCCAGTACTTC
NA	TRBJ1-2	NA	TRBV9	CASSVERTAIRSNYGYTF	TGTGCCAGCAGCGTAGAGCGGACAGCCATCCGTTCTAACTATGGCTACACCTTC
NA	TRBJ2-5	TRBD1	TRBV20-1	CSAGRQGSGETQYF	TGCAGTGCCGGAAGACAGGGTTCGGGAGAGACCCAGTACTTC
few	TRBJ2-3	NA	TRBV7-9	CASSSHYTDTQYF	TGTGCCAGCAGCTCCCACTACACAGATACGCAGTATTTT
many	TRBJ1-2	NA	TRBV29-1	CSVLRGPGSYTF	TGCAGCGTGCTGCGCGGCCCGGGGAGCTACACCTTC
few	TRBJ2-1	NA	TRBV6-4	CASSVLLGGEQFF	TGTGCCAGCAGTGTCCTACTAGGTGGTGAGCAGTTCTTC
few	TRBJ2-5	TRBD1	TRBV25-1	CASSSTTGTETQYF	TGTGCCAGCAGTTCCACGACAGGGACGGAGACCCAGTACTTC
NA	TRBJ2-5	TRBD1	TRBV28	CASRSGTGVETQYF	TGTGCCAGCAGATCCGGGACAGGGGTAGAGACCCAGTACTTC
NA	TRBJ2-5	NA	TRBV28	CASSPAGGGWEETQYF	TGTGCCAGCAGCCCAGCCGGAGGGGGATGGGAGGAGACCCAGTACTTC
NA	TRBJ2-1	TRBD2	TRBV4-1	CASSQVQRGENYDNGQFF	TGCGCCAGCAGCCAAGTTCAGCGGGGGGAAAACTATGATAATGGGCAGTTCTTC
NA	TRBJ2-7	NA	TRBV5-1	CASSLSVVANEQYF	TGCGCCAGCAGCCTCTCGGTGGTGGCGAACGAGCAGTACTTC
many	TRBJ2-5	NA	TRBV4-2	CASSVRASAETQYF	TGTGCCAGCAGCGTACGGGCCTCAGCAGAGACCCAGTACTTC
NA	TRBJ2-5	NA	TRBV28	CASRTKYEQHF	TGTGCCAGCAGAACCAAATACGAGCAGCACTTC
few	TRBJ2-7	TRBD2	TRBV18	CASSPRSGGINEQYF	TGTGCCAGCTCACCCCGTAGCGGGGGGATCAACGAGCAGTACTTC
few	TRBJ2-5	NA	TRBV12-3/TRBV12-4	CASSGPVEETQYF	TGTGCCAGCAGCGGACCAGTTGAGGAGACCCAGTACTTC
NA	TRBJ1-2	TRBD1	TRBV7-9	CASSLPEVPGQGAYGYTF	TGTGCCAGCAGCTTGCCCGAAGTCCCGGGACAGGGGGCTTATGGCTACACCTTC
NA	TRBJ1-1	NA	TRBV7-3	CASSSLQGRRMNTEAFF	TGTGCCAGCAGCTCCTTACAGGGTAGGAGGATGAACACTGAAGCTTTCTTT
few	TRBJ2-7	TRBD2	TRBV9	CASSTRTSISTGEQYF	TGTGCCAGCAGCACCAGGACTAGCATCTCTACGGGCGAGCAGTACTTC
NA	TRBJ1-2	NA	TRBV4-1	CASSQFTGGRAANYGYTF	TGCGCCAGCAGCCAATTCACGGGAGGGAGAGCAGCTAACTATGGCTACACCTTC
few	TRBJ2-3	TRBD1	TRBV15	CATSTIWTGDTDTQYF	TGTGCCACCAGCACCATTTGGACAGGGGACACAGATACGCAGTATTTT
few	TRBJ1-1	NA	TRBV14	CASSPLGRTEAFF	TGTGCCAGCAGCCCTCTGGGGCGGACAGAAGCTTTCTTT
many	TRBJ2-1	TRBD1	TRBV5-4	CASSWGTGDRFF	TGTGCCAGCAGCTGGGGGACAGGGGATCGGTTCTTC
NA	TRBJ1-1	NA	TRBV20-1	CSARGGGSNTEAFF	TGCAGTGCCAGAGGCGGCGGTTCGAACACTGAAGCTTTCTTT
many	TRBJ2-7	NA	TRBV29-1	CTAGGGNRDEQYF	TGCACCGCCGGGGGCGGGAATAGGGACGAGCAGTACTTC
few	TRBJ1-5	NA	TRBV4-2	CASSQDIMGGTVSNQPQHF	TGTGCCAGCAGCCAAGACATAATGGGTGGGACTGTTAGCAATCAGCCCCAGCATTTT
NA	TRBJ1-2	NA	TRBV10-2	CASSTGTTWGYTF	TGCGCCAGCAGCACAGGGACGACTTGGGGCTACACCTTC
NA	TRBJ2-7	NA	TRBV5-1	CASSFNRDTSVYEQYF	TGCGCCAGCAGCTTCAACAGGGATACTTCCGTCTACGAGCAGTACTTC
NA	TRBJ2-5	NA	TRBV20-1	CSAGTLKETQYF	TGCAGTGCTGGGACATTGAAAGAGACCCAGTACTTC